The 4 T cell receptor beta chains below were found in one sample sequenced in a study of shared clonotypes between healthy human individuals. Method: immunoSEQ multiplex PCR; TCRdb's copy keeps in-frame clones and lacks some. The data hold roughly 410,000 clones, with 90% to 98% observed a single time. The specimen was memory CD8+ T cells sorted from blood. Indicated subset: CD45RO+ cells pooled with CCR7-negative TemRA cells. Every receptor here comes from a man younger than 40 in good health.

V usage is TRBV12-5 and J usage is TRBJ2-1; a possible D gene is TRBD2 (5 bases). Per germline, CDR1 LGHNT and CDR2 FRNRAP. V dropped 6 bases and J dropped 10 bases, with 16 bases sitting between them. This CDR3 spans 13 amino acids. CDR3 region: CASGQALATEQFF. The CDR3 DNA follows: TGTGCTAGTGGCCAAGCCTTAGCGACCGAGCAGTTCTTC.

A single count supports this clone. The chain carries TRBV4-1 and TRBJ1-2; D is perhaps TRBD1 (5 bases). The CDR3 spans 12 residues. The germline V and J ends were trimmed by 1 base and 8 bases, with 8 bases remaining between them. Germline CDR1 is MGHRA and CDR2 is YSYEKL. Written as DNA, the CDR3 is TGCGCCAGCAGCCAAGGTTACAGGGGCTACACCTTC. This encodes CASSQGYRGYTF.

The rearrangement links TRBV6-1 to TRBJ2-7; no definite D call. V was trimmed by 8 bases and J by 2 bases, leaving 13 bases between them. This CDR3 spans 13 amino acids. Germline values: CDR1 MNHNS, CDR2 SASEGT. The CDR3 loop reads CASSTSPTYEQYF. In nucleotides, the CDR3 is TGTGCCAGCTCCACCAGCCCGACCTACGAGCAGTACTTC.

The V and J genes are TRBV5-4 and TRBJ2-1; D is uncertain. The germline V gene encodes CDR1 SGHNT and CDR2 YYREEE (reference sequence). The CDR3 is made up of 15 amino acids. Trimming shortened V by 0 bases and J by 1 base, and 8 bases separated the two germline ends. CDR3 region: CASSLESWSYNEQFF. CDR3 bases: TGTGCCAGCAGCTTGGAAAGTTGGTCCTACAATGAGCAGTTCTTC.